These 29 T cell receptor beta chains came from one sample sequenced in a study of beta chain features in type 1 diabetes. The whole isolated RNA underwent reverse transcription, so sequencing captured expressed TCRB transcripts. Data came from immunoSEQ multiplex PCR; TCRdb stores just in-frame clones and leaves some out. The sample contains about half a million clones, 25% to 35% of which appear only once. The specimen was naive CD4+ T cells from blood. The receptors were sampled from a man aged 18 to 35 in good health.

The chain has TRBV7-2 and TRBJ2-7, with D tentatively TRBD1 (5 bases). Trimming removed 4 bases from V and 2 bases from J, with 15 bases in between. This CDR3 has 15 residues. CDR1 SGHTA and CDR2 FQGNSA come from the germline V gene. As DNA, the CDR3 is TGTGCCAGCAGCTCGGCGGCAGGGTCTACCTACGAGCAGTACTTC. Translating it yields CASSSAAGSTYEQYF.

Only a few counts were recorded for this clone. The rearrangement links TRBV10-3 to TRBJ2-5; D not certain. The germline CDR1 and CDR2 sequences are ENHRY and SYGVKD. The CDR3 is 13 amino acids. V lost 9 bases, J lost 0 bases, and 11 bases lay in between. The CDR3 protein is CAILATDQETQYF. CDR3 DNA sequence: TGTGCCATTTTAGCAACAGACCAAGAGACCCAGTACTTC.

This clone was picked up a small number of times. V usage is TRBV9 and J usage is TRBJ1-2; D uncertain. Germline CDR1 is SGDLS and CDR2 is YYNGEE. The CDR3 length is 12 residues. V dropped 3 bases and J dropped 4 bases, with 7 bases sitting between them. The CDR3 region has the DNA TGTGCCAGCAGCGCCCAATTCTATGGCTACACCTTC. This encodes CASSAQFYGYTF.

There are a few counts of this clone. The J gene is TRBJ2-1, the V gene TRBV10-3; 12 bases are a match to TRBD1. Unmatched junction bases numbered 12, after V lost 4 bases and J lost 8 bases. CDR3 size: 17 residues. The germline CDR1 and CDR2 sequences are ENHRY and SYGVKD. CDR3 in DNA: TGTGCCATCAGTGTGGGCCGGGACAGGGGGCGTTTGCATGAGCAGTTCTTC. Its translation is CAISVGRDRGRLHEQFF.

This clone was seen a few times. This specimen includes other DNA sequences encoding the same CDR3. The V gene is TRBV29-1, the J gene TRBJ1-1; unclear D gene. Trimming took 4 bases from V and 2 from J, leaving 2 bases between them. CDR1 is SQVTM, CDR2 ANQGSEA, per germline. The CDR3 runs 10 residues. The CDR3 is CSVGNTEAFF. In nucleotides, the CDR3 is TGCAGCGTTGGAAACACTGAAGCTTTCTTT. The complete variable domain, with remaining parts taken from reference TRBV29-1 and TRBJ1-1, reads SAVISQKPSRDICQRGTSLTIQCQVDSQVTMMFWYRQQPGQSLTLIATANQGSEATYESGFVIDKFPISRPNLTFSTLTVSNMSPEDSSIYLCSVGNTEAFFGQGTRLTVV.

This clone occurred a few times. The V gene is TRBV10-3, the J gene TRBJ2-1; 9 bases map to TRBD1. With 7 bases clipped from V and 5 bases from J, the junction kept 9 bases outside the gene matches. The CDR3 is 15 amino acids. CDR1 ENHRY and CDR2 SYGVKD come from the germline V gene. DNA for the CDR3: TGTGCCATCACCGATGACAGGGGGGCCAACAATGAGCAGTTCTTC. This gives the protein CAITDDRGANNEQFF.

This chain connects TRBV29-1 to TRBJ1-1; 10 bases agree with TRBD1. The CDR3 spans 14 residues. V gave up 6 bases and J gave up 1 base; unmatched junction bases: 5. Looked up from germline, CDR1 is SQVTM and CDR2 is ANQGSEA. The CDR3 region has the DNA TGCAGCGTGATGGACAGGGGGGCGAACACTGAAGCTTTCTTT. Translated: CSVMDRGANTEAFF.

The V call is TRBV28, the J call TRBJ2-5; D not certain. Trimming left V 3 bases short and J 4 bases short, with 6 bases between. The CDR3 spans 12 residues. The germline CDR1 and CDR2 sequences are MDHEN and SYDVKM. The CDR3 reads CASSFGRETQYF. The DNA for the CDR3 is TGTGCCAGCAGTTTCGGCCGAGAGACCCAGTACTTC.

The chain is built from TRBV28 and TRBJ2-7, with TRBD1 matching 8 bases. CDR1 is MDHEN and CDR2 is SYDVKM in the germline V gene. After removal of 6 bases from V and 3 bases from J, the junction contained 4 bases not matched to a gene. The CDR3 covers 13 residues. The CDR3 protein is CASSRTGIYEQYF. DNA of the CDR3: TGTGCCAGCAGCCGGACAGGGATCTACGAGCAGTACTTC.

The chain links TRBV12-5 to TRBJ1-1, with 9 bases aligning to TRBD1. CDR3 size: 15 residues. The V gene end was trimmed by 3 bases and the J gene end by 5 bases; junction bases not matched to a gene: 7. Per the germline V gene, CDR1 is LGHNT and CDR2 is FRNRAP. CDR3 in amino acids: CASGLQGAGLTEAFF. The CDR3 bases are TGTGCTAGTGGTTTACAGGGGGCAGGTTTGACTGAAGCTTTCTTT.

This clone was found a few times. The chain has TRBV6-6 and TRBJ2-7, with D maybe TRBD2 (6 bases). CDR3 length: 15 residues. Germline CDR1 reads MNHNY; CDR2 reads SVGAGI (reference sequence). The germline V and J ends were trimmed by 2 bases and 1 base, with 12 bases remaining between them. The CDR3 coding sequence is TGTGCCAGCAGTTACCCCAGGGCGGGATCCTACGAGCAGTACTTC. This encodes CASSYPRAGSYEQYF.

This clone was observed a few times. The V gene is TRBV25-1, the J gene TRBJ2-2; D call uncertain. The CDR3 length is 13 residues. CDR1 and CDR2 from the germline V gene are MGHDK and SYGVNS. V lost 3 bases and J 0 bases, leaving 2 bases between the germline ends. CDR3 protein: CASSDANTGELFF. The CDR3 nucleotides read TGTGCCAGCAGTGACGCGAACACCGGGGAGCTGTTTTTT.

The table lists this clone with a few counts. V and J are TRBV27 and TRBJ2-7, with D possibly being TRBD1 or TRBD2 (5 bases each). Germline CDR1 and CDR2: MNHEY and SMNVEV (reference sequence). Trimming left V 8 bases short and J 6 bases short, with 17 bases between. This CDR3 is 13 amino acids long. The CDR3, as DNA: TGTGCCAGCCGGGCCGGGACCCGCGGCGAGCAGTACTTC. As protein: CASRAGTRGEQYF.

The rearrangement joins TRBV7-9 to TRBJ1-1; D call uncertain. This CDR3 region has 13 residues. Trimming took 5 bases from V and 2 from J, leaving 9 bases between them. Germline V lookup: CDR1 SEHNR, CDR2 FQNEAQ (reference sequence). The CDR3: CASSEVDNTEAFF. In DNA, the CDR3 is TGTGCCAGCAGCGAGGTCGATAACACTGAAGCTTTCTTT.

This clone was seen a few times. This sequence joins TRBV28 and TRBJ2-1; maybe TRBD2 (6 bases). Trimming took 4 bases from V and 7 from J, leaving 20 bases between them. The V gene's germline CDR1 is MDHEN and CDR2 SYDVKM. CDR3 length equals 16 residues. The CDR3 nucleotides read TGTGCCAGCAGTTGGCGACCGGGACTTCTACTGAATGAGCAGTTCTTC. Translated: CASSWRPGLLLNEQFF.

Written as DNA, the CDR3 is TGTGCCATCACCAGGGGAGACAGAAACTACAATGAGCAGTTCTTC. It encodes CAITRGDRNYNEQFF. The chain joins TRBV10-3 to TRBJ2-1; D perhaps matches TRBD1 (6 bases). Per the germline V gene, CDR1 is ENHRY and CDR2 is SYGVKD. V was shortened by 7 bases and J by 3 bases, with 16 bases between the two germline ends. The CDR3 has 15 residues.

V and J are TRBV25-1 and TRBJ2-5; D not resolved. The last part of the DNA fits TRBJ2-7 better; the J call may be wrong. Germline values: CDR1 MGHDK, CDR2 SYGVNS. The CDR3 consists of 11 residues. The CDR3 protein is CASSEFNEQYF. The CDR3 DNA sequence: TGTGCCAGCAGTGAGTTTAACGAGCAGTACTTC.

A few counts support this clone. The CDR3 region is CAWSTGADQPQHF. CDR3 coding DNA: TGTGCCTGGAGTACAGGGGCGGATCAGCCCCAGCATTTT. The gene calls are TRBV30 and TRBJ1-5; 7 nucleotides align to TRBD1. V dropped 2 bases and J dropped 5; count of bases not matched to a gene: 3. The CDR3 loop spans 13 amino acids. The germline CDR1 and CDR2 sequences are GTSNPN and SVGIG (reference sequence).

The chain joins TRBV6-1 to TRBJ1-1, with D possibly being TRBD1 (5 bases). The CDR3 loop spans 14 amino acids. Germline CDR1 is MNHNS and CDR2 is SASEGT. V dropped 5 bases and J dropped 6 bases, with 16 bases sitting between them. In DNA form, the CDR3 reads TGTGCCAGCAGTCCACGGATGGGACGGGCTGAAGCTTTCTTT. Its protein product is CASSPRMGRAEAFF.

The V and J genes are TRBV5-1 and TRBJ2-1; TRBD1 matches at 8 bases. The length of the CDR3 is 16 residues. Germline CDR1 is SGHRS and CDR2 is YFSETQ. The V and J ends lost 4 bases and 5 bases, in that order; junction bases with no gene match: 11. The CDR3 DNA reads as TGCGCCAGCAGCATTCTTCCGGGACAGGAGAACAATGAGCAGTTCTTC. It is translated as CASSILPGQENNEQFF.

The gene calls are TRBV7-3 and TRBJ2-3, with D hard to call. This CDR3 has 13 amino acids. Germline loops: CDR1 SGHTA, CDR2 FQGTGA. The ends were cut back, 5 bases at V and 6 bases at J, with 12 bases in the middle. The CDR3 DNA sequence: TGTGCCAGCAGCCCATCATGGCGTGATACGCAGTATTTT. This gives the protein CASSPSWRDTQYF.

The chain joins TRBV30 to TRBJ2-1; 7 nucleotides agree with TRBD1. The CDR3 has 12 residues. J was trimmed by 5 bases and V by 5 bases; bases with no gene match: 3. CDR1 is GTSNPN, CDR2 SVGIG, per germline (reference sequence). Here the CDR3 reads CAWRQGNNEQFF. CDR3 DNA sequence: TGTGCCTGGCGACAGGGTAACAATGAGCAGTTCTTC.

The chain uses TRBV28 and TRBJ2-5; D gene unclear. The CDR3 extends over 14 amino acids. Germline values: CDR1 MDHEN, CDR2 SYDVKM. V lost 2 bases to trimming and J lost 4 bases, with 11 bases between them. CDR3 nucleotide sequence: TGTGCCAGCAGTTTACCCGGATCGCCAGAGACCCAGTACTTC. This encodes CASSLPGSPETQYF.

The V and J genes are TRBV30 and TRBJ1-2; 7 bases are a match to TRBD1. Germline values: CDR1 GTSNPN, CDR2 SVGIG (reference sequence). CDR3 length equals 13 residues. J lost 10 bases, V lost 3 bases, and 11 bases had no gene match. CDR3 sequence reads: CAWRIRGRQDYTF. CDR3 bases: TGTGCCTGGAGAATCAGGGGGAGGCAGGACTACACCTTC.

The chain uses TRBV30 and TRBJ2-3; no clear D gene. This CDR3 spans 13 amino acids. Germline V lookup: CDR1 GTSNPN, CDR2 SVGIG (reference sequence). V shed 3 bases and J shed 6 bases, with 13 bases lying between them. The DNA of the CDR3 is TGTGCCTGGAGGGTAGAGTTACGGGATACGCAGTATTTT. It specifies CAWRVELRDTQYF. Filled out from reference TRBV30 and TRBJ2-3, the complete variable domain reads SQTIHQWPATLVQPVGSPLSLECTVEGTSNPNLYWYRQAAGRGLQLLFYSVGIGQISSEVPQNLSASRPQDRQFILSSKKLLLSDSGFYLCAWRVELRDTQYFGPGTRLTVL.

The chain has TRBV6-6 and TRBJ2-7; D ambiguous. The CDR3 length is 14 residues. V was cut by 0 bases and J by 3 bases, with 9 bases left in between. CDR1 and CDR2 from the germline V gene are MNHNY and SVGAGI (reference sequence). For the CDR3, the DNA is TGTGCCAGCAGTTACTCGAGCGTGAACTACGAGCAGTACTTC. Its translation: CASSYSSVNYEQYF.

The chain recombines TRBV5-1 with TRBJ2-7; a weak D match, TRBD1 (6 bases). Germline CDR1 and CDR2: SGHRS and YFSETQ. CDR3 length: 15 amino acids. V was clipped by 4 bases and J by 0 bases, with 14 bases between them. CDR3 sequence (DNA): TGCGCCAGCAGCCCGCTTGTGGACAGCTCCTACGAGCAGTACTTC. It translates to CASSPLVDSSYEQYF.

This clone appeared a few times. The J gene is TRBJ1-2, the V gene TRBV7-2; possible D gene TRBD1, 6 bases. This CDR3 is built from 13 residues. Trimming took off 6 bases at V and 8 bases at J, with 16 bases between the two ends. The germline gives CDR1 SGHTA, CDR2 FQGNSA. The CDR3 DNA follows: TGTGCCAGCAGTTTACCCGGGACAAGGGGCTACACCTTC. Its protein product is CASSLPGTRGYTF.

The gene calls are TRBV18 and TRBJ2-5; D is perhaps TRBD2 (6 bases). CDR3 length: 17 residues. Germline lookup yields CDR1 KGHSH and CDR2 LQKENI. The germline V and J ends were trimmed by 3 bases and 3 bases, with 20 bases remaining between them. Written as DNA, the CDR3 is TGTGCCAGCTCACCCGGAGTTCCGGGACTGACTGAAGAGACCCAGTACTTC. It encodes CASSPGVPGLTEETQYF.